This T cell receptor beta chain was found in a study of human T cells and chemical hapten exposure. Study context: The use of 2% DPC on around 2 cm by around 2 cm of upper inner arm skin constituted sensitization. Broader study findings: DPC sensitization produced no change in TCRs with frequency above 1 in 1000.

Comment on this clonotype: Its matching antigen is unknown.

The CDR3 spans 13 residues. Trimming shortened V by 2 bases and J by 9 bases, and 13 bases separated the two germline ends. The germline gives CDR1 ENHRY, CDR2 SYGVKD. TCRdb re-derived calls from the RACE reads in MiXCR, one entry per CDR3 protein. The sample carries about 380,000 distinct CDR3 sequences, approximately 5.1% recorded once. Described time point: pre-sensitization, week 0. The treatment: therapeutic diphenylcyclopropenone sensitization with weekly scalp DPC. The rearrangement uses TRBV10-3 and TRBJ2-5; D is ambiguous. This specimen was whole blood, taken in connection with sensitization to the hapten diphenylcyclopropenone (DPC). This clonotype was sampled from a woman aged 45 to 65 with alopecia areata. Some clones in this sample may be carry-over from other donors' samples. CDR3 bases: TGTGCCATCAGTGAGAGGGCTCTCGCGGCCCAGTACTTC. Translated, it gives CAISERALAAQYF.